These T cell receptor beta chains were read from a single sample in a study of blood T cell repertoires in COVID-19. Clones were read by immunoSEQ multiplex PCR, and TCRdb kept only the in-frame ones, dropping some. The sample includes under 450,000 clones, roughly 92% of them seen just once. Sequencing was performed on PBMCs or T cells enriched from blood (not recorded which). These receptors all stem from a woman aged 40 to 50 who had been exposed to COVID-19. Each CDR3 is given with its conserved first and last residue. D genes are given only for firm matches. Size is stated for part of the rows, as once, few or many counts, or as a class when the clone is expanded.

V: TRBV9
D: -
size: -
J: TRBJ1-3
DNA: TGTGCCAGCAGCCCAGGGCCGTCTGGAAACACCATATATTTT
CDR3: CASSPGPSGNTIYF

V: TRBV5-1
D: -
size: -
J: TRBJ2-3
DNA: TGCGCCAGCAGCGGCAGGGACTTACTCACAGATACGCAGTATTTT
CDR3: CASSGRDLLTDTQYF

V: TRBV30
D: TRBD1
size: -
J: TRBJ1-2
DNA: TGTGCCTTGACCACAGGGGGGGGCTACACCTTC
CDR3: CALTTGGGYTF

V: TRBV5-5
D: -
size: -
J: TRBJ2-7
DNA: TGTGCCAGCAGCTGGGGTCAGGGGACCTACGAGCAGTACTTC
CDR3: CASSWGQGTYEQYF

V: TRBV11-3
D: TRBD1
size: few
J: TRBJ1-1
DNA: TGTGCCAGCAGCTCACGGGAACAGGGGGCAGACACTGAAGCTTTCTTT
CDR3: CASSSREQGADTEAFF

V: TRBV29-1
D: TRBD2
size: once
J: TRBJ2-1
DNA: TGCAGCGTTGAATCTCCTAGCGGGACGGATGAGCAGTTCTTC
CDR3: CSVESPSGTDEQFF

V: TRBV5-1
D: -
size: -
J: TRBJ1-4
DNA: TGCGCCAGCAGCTTGCTAGCAACTAATGAAAAACTGTTTTTT
CDR3: CASSLLATNEKLFF

V: TRBV3-1/TRBV3-2
D: TRBD2
size: -
J: TRBJ2-7
DNA: TGTGCCAGCAGCCAAGGACTAGCGGGAGGGCCTGTCGCCTACGAGCAGTACTTC
CDR3: CASSQGLAGGPVAYEQYF

V: TRBV7-9
D: TRBD1
size: -
J: TRBJ1-5
DNA: TGTGCCAGCAGCCCTGGGACAGGGGGGCATCAGCCCCAGCATTTT
CDR3: CASSPGTGGHQPQHF

V: TRBV25-1
D: TRBD1
size: -
J: TRBJ1-2
DNA: TGTGCCAGCAGTTATCTGACAGGGGAAAAGGGCTACACCTTC
CDR3: CASSYLTGEKGYTF

V: TRBV27
D: TRBD1
size: -
J: TRBJ1-5
DNA: TGTGCCAGCAGTTTAAGACAGGGGCGTTATCAGCCCCAGCATTTT
CDR3: CASSLRQGRYQPQHF

V: TRBV7-9
D: -
size: -
J: TRBJ1-1
DNA: TGTGCCAGCAGCTCCCCTTTCCGGGGGAACACTGAAGCTTTCTTT
CDR3: CASSSPFRGNTEAFF

V: TRBV7-8
D: -
size: -
J: TRBJ1-2
DNA: TGTGCCAGCAGCTTATTCGGGGGTCCAGCGAACTATGGCTACACCTTC
CDR3: CASSLFGGPANYGYTF

V: TRBV19
D: TRBD1
size: -
J: TRBJ1-2
DNA: TGTGCCAGTAGTGCCCAGAATCTCCGGGACAGCTCCTATGGCTACACCTTC
CDR3: CASSAQNLRDSSYGYTF

V: TRBV19
D: -
size: -
J: TRBJ1-1
DNA: TGTGCCAGTAGCTCCACTGAAGCTTTCTTT
CDR3: CASSSTEAFF

V: TRBV6-1
D: -
size: -
J: TRBJ1-1
DNA: TGTGCCAGCAGGGAAGGACAAGGAGGAAATAAGAACACTGAAGCTTTCTTT
CDR3: CASREGQGGNKNTEAFF

V: TRBV30
D: -
size: -
J: TRBJ1-3
DNA: TGTGCCTGTTCGATCGGGGAAGGAAACACCATATATTTT
CDR3: CACSIGEGNTIYF

V: TRBV3-1/TRBV3-2
D: -
size: -
J: TRBJ2-2
DNA: TGTGCCAGCAGCCGCCTAAGCGGTCGGGGCACCGGGGAGCTGTTTTTT
CDR3: CASSRLSGRGTGELFF

V: TRBV5-4
D: -
size: -
J: TRBJ1-3
DNA: TGTGCCAGCAGCTTGGATCCCAGCTCTGGAAACACCATATATTTT
CDR3: CASSLDPSSGNTIYF

V: TRBV2
D: TRBD1
size: once
J: TRBJ1-2
DNA: TGTGCCAGCAGCGGATACAGGGGGCAAAACTATGGCTACACCTTC
CDR3: CASSGYRGQNYGYTF

V: TRBV15
D: -
size: -
J: TRBJ1-2
DNA: TGTGCCACCAGCAGAGCAGGGAGGGGTAACTATGGCTACACCTTC
CDR3: CATSRAGRGNYGYTF

V: TRBV5-6
D: -
size: many
J: TRBJ1-2
DNA: TGTGCCAGCAGCTTGGGAGGGCCGGGCTATGGCTACACCTTC
CDR3: CASSLGGPGYGYTF

V: TRBV10-2
D: -
size: -
J: TRBJ2-5
DNA: TGCGCCAGCAGTGCCAACTCAGGGGAGATCCAAGAGACCCAGTACTTC
CDR3: CASSANSGEIQETQYF